This T cell receptor (beta chain) was retrieved from a study of blood T cell repertoires in COVID-19. Study-wide context: Nucleic acid was either cDNA or gDNA, and it came from T cells, B-cell-depleted T cells, or PBMCs.

V was pared by 6 bases and J by 2 bases, with 11 bases of the junction left unmatched. Per germline, CDR1 MNHEY and CDR2 SVGEGT. The CDR3 totals 16 residues. In the authors' methods: From reference gene primer amplification, estimates of nucleated cell counts were derived. Using immunoSEQ multiplex PCR, the repertoire was profiled, and TCRdb retains in-frame clones only, with some absent. V, J and clone size derive from that table, while D and trimming were established from the DNA sequence. The repertoire has some 130,000 clones, around 90% of them found once; the top ten carry about 4.5%. Input material: peripheral blood. The sequence was collected from a man aged 55 to 70 with COVID-19, enrolled during active disease. The chain carries TRBV6-2 or TRBV6-3 and TRBJ2-5; 8 positions agree with TRBD1. This chain's CDR3 is CASSRQRGQGQETQYF. In nucleotides, the CDR3 is TGTGCCAGCAGCCGCCAGAGAGGACAGGGTCAAGAGACCCAGTACTTC.